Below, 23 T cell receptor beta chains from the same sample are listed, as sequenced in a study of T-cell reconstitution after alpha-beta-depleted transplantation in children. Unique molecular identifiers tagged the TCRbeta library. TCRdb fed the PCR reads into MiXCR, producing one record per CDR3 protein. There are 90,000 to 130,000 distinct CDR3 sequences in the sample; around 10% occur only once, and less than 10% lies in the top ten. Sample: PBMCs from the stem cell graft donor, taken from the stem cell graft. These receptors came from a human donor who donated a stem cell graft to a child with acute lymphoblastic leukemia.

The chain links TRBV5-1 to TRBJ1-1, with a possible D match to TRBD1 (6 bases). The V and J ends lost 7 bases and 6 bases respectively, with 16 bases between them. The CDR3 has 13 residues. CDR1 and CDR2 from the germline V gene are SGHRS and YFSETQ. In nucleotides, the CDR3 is TGCGCCAGCTTCGTACAGGGTGAACCTGAAGCTTTCTTT. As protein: CASFVQGEPEAFF.

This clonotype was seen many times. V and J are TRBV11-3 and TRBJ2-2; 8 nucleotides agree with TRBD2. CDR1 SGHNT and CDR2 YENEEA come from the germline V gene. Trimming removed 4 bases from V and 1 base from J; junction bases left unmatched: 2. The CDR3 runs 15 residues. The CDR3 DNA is TGTGCCAGCAGCTCGGGACTAGTGAACACCGGGGAGCTGTTTTTT. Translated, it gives CASSSGLVNTGELFF.

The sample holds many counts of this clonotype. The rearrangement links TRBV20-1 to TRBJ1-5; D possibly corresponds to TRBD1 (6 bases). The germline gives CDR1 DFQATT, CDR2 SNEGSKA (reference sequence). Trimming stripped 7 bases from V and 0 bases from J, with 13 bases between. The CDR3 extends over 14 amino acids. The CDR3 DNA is TGCAGTGTTACCCAGGGGAATAGCAATCAGCCCCAGCATTTT. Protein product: CSVTQGNSNQPQHF.

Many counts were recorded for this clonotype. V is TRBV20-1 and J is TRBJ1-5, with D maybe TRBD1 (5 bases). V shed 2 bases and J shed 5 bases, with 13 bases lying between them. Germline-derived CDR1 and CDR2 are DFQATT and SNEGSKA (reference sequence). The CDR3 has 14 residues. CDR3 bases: TGCAGTGCTAGACCAACGGGACCTTATCAGCCCCAGCATTTT. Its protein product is CSARPTGPYQPQHF.

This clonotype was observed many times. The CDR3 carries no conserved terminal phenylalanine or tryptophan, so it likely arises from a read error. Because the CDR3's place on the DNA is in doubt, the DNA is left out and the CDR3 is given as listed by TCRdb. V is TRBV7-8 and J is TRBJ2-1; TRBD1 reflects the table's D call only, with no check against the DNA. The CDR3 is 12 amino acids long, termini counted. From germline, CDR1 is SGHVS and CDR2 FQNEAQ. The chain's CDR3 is CASSSHRGAPTV.

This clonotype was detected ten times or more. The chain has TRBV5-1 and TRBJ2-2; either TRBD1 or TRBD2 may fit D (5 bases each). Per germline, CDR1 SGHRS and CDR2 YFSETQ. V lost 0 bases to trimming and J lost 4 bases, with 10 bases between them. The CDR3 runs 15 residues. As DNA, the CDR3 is TGCGCCAGCAGCTTGGAAGGGACGATCACCGGGGAGCTGTTTTTT. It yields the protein CASSLEGTITGELFF.

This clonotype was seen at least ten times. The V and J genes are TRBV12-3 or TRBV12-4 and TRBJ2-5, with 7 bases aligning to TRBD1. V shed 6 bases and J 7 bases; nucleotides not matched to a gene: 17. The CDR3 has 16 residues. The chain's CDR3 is CASSQFGQVGSGTQYF. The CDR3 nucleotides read TGTGCCAGCAGCCAATTCGGACAGGTGGGATCTGGGACCCAGTACTTC.

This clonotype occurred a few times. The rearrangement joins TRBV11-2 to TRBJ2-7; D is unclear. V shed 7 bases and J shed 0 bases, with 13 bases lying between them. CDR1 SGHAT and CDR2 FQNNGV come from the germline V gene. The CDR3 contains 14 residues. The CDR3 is CASTGRVSSYEQYF. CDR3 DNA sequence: TGTGCCAGCACCGGACGGGTAAGCTCCTACGAGCAGTACTTC.

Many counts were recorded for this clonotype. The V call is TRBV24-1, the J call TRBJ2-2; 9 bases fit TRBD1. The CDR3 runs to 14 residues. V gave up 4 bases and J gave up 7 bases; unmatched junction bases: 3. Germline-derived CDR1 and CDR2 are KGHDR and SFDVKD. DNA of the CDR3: TGTGCCACCAGTGACACAGGGGGCCACGGGGAGCTGTTTTTT. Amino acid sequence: CATSDTGGHGELFF.

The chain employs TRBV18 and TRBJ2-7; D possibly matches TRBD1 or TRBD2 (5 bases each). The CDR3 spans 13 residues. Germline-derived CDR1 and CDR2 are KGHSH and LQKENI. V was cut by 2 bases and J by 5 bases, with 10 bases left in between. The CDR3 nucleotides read TGTGCCAGCTCACCATTTGAGGGGAACGAGCAGTACTTC. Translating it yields CASSPFEGNEQYF.

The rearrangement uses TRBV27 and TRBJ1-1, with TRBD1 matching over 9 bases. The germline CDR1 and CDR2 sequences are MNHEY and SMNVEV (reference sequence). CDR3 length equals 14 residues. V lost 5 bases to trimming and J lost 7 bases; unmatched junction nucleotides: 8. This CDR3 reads CASSPHRGRDEAFF. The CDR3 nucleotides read TGTGCCAGCAGTCCCCACAGGGGGCGGGATGAAGCTTTCTTT.

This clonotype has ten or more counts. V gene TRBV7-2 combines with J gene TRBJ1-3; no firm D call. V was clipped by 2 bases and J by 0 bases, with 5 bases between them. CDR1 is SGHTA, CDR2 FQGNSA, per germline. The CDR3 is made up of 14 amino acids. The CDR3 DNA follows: TGTGCCAGCAGCTTATCCGTCTCTGGAAACACCATATATTTT. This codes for CASSLSVSGNTIYF.

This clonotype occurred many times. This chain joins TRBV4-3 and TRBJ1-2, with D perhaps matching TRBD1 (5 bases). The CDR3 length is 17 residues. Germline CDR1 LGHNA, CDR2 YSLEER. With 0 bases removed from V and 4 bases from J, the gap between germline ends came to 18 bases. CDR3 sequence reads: CASSQEGGGGGTYGYTF. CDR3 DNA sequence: TGCGCCAGCAGCCAAGAAGGCGGTGGCGGAGGGACCTATGGCTACACCTTC.

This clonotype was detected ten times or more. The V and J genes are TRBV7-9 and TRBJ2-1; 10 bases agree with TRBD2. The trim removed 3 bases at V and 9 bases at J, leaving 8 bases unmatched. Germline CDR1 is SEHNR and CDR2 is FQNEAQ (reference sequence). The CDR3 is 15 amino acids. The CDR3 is CASSLGTSVRIEQFF. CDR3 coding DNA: TGTGCCAGCAGCTTGGGGACTAGCGTCCGCATTGAGCAGTTCTTC.

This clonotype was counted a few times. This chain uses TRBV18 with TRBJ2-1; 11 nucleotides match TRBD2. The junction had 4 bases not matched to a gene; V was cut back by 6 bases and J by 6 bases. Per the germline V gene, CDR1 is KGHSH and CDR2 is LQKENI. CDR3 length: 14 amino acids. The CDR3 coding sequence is TGTGCCAGCTCTCCCGGGACTAGCGGCAATGAGCAGTTCTTC. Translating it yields CASSPGTSGNEQFF.

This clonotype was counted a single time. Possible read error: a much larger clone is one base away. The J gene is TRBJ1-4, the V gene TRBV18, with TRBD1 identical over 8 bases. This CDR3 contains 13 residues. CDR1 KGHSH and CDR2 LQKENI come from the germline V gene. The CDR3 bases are TGTGCCAGCTTCCGGGACAGGAATGAAAACCTGTTTTTT. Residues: CASFRDRNENLFF. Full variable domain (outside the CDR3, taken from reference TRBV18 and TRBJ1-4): NAGVMQNPRHLVRRRGQEARLRCSPMKGHSHVYWYRQLPEEGLKFMVYLQKENIIDESGMPKERFSAEFPKEGPSILRIQQVVRGDSAAYFCASFRDRNENLFFGSGTQLSVL.

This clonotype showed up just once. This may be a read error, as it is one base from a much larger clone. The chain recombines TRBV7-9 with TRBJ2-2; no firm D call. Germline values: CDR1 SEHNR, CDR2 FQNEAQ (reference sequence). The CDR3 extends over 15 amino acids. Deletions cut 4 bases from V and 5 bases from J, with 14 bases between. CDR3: CASSSLTLGTGELFF. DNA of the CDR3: TGTGCCAGCAGCTCTCTGACCCTGGGGACCGGGGAGCTGTTTTTT.

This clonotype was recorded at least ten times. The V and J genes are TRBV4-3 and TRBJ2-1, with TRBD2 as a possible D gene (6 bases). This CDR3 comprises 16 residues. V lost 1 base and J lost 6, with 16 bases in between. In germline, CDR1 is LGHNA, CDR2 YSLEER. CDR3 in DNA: TGCGCCAGCAGCCAAGTCCCGGGGGACGGGGGCAATGAGCAGTTCTTC. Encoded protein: CASSQVPGDGGNEQFF.

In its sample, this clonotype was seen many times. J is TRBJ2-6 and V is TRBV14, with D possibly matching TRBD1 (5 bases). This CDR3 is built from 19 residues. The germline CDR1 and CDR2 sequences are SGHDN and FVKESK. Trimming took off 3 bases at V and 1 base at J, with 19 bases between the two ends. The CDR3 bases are TGTGCCAGCAGCCACCACCGGGCCATGGGGCAATCTGGGGCCAACGTCCTGACTTTC. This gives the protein CASSHHRAMGQSGANVLTF.

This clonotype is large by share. The CDR3 nucleotides read TGCAGTGCTAGCGTCCGGACAGGAAACAATGAGCAGTTCTTC. It codes for CSASVRTGNNEQFF. J is TRBJ2-1 and V is TRBV20-1; TRBD1 matches at 7 bases. The germline CDR1 and CDR2 sequences are DFQATT and SNEGSKA (reference sequence). J was trimmed by 5 bases and V by 3 bases; bases with no gene match: 7. The CDR3 contains 14 residues.

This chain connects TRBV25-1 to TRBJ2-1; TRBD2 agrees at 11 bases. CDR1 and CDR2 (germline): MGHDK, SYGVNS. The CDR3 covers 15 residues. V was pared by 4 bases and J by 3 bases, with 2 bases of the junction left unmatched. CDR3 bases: TGTGCCAGCAGTGGCCTAGCGGGGGGCTACAATGAGCAGTTCTTC. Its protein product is CASSGLAGGYNEQFF.

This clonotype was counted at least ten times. This CDR3 is CASSQAQGVGYGYTF. CDR3 sequence (DNA): TGCGCCAGCAGCCAAGCACAGGGGGTCGGCTATGGCTACACCTTC. V usage is TRBV4-3 and J usage is TRBJ1-2; 8 nucleotides align to TRBD1. The CDR3 spans 15 residues. Germline loops: CDR1 LGHNA, CDR2 YSLEER. J lost 4 bases, V lost 1 base, and 5 bases had no gene match.

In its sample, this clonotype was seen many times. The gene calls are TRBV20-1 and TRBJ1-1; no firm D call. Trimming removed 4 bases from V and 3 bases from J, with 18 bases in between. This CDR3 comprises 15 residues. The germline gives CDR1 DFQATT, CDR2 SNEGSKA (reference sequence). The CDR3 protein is CSATLPPSGDTEAFF. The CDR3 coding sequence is TGCAGTGCTACCCTGCCTCCCTCCGGCGACACTGAAGCTTTCTTT.